The 14 T cell receptor beta chains below all came from one sample that was sequenced in a study of tumor-infiltrating lymphocytes in primary liver carcinoma. Both blood RNA, taken from unsorted whole blood, and germline DNA were extracted. TCR beta cDNA was prepared out of approximately 500 ng total RNA by means of a constant-region primer. Three nested multiplex PCR rounds, a slightly modified ARM-PCR, produced the libraries for TCR beta. A C-beta reverse primer was combined with TRBV1-TRBV30 forward primers in the first two PCR rounds, and each round had about 10 cycles. TCRdb ran MiXCR on the multiplex PCR reads and lists one entry per CDR3 protein. The data show 310,000 or so distinct CDR3 sequences, about 50% seen once. The sequenced material came from peripheral blood. The source of these receptors is a woman aged 30 to 39 with primary liver carcinoma and hepatitis B virus infection.

This clonotype was counted at least ten times. The chain joins TRBV12-3 or TRBV12-4 to TRBJ2-3; no clear D gene. The CDR3 runs to 14 residues. Trimming took 1 base from V and 0 from J, leaving 5 bases between them. CDR3 coding DNA: TGTGCCAGCAGTTTAGGTGGGAGCACAGATACGCAGTATTTT. It is translated as CASSLGGSTDTQYF.

This sequence joins TRBV11-2 and TRBJ2-7; either TRBD1 or TRBD2 may supply D (6 bases each). In germline, CDR1 is SGHAT, CDR2 FQNNGV. Trimming removed 5 bases from V and 4 bases from J, with 21 bases in between. This CDR3 comprises 16 residues. The CDR3 loop reads CASSRGTGARWYEQYF. CDR3 bases: TGTGCCAGCAGCCGAGGGACGGGGGCAAGATGGTACGAGCAGTACTTC.

The chain couples TRBV4-1 to TRBJ2-7; the D is unclear. This CDR3 comprises 13 residues. Trimming pared 3 bases from V and 2 bases from J, leaving 8 bases between. Looked up from germline, CDR1 is MGHRA and CDR2 is YSYEKL. This chain's CDR3 is CASSHVPAYEQYF. DNA of the CDR3: TGCGCCAGCAGCCACGTGCCCGCCTACGAGCAGTACTTC.

With regard to this clonotype: This may stem from a read error, because a much larger clone lies one nucleotide away. The V and J genes are TRBV5-6 and TRBJ1-1; weak D call: TRBD1 (6 bases). V was trimmed by 4 bases and J by 4 bases, leaving 14 bases between them. The CDR3 is made up of 14 amino acids. CDR1 SGHDT and CDR2 YYEEEE come from the germline V gene. CDR3 bases: TGTGCCAGCAGCAGGACCAGGGGAAGCACTGAAGCTTTCTTT. It translates to CASSRTRGSTEAFF.

This clonotype came up many times. Being one base from a much bigger clone, this may be a read error. The rearrangement joins TRBV5-5 to TRBJ2-5, with TRBD2 matching over 10 bases. This CDR3 has 15 residues. Germline V gene lookup returns CDR1 SGHKS and CDR2 YYEKEE (reference sequence). Losses at the gene ends were 1 base for V and 2 bases for J; bases not matched to a gene: 2. The CDR3 spells CASSLRTSGQETQYF. The DNA for the CDR3 is TGTGCCAGCAGCTTGAGGACTAGCGGACAAGAGACCCAGTACTTC.

Only a few counts were recorded for this clonotype. The V gene is TRBV12-3 or TRBV12-4, the J gene TRBJ2-3; weak D call: TRBD2 (6 bases). Trimming cost V 6 bases and J 4 bases, with 11 bases left between them. CDR3 length equals 13 residues. The CDR3 region is CASSPGTPDTQYF. CDR3 coding DNA: TGTGCCAGCAGCCCTGGGACTCCAGATACGCAGTATTTT.

Notes on this clonotype: A read error is possible here, since a much larger clone lies one base away. V gene TRBV4-3 combines with J gene TRBJ2-1, with no clear D. CDR1 LGHNA and CDR2 YSLEER come from the germline V gene. This CDR3 has 12 residues. The CDR3 loop reads CASSQEDNDQFF. The CDR3 DNA sequence: TGCGCCAGCAGCCAAGAAGATAATGATCAGTTCTTC.

This clonotype appeared many times. This chain connects TRBV11-2 to TRBJ2-1; D may correspond to TRBD1 or TRBD2 (7 bases each). V lost 4 bases, J lost 4 bases, and 14 bases lay in between. Germline assignment: CDR1 SGHAT and CDR2 FQNNGV. This CDR3 spans 15 amino acids. CDR3 nucleotide sequence: TGTGCCAGCAGCTCCCAGGGGGGGGCTTACAATGAGCAGTTCTTC. It translates to CASSSQGGAYNEQFF.

The chain employs TRBV11-2 and TRBJ2-1, with 13 bases lining up with TRBD2. This CDR3 region has 16 residues. Trimming cost V 5 bases and J 3 bases; bases outside gene matches: 4. The V gene's germline CDR1 is SGHAT and CDR2 FQNNGV. CDR3 loop: CASSGRTSGGYNEQFF. In DNA, the CDR3 is TGTGCCAGCAGCGGCCGGACTAGCGGGGGCTACAATGAGCAGTTCTTC.

Comments on this clonotype: At one boundary the junction diverges from the germline segment, which might be a read error. The chain carries TRBV5-4 and TRBJ2-7; D possibly uses TRBD1 or TRBD2 (5 bases each). The CDR3 sequence is 13 residues long. Germline CDR1 reads SGHNT; CDR2 reads YYREEE (reference sequence). The CDR3 protein is CTSSPGTIYEQYF. The CDR3 DNA reads as TGTACCAGCAGCCCCGGGACCATCTACGAGCAGTACTTC.

On this clonotype itself: This sequence may be a read error, since a much larger clone differs from it by one base. The rearrangement links TRBV4-1 to TRBJ1-1, with D possibly TRBD1 on 6 matching bases. The CDR3 runs 14 residues. Per germline, CDR1 MGHRA and CDR2 YSYEKL. CDR3 sequence: CASSHGGGRTEVFF. The CDR3, as DNA: TGCGCCAGCAGCCACGGAGGGGGAAGGACTGAAGTTTTCTTT.

This clonotype was seen at least ten times. The chain is built from TRBV4-1 and TRBJ2-7; no firm D call. The CDR3 has 13 residues. V was trimmed by 1 base and J by 1 base, leaving 5 bases between them. The germline V gene encodes CDR1 MGHRA and CDR2 YSYEKL. CDR3 sequence reads: CASSQGFSYEQYF. The CDR3 coding sequence is TGCGCCAGCAGCCAAGGATTTTCCTACGAGCAGTACTTC.

With respect to this clonotype: It is likely a read error, because the conserved phenylalanine at the end of the CDR3 is missing. The J gene is TRBJ2-7, the V gene TRBV29-1, with TRBD1 matching 7 bases. Germline V gives CDR1 SQVTM, CDR2 ANQGSEA. J gave up 3 bases and V 1 base, and 0 bases lay outside the gene matches. The CDR3 extends over 12 amino acids. CDR3 loop: CSVEAGGYEQYL. DNA for the CDR3: TGCAGCGTTGAAGCAGGGGGCTACGAGCAGTACTTA.

The genes are TRBV6-5 and TRBJ1-6, with D perhaps matching TRBD1 (5 bases). This CDR3 comprises 15 residues. V dropped 0 bases and J dropped 10 bases, with 13 bases sitting between them. CDR1 and CDR2 (germline): MNHEY, SVGAGI. The CDR3 loop reads CASSYSTGTRSPLHF. CDR3 nucleotides: TGTGCCAGCAGTTACTCGACCGGGACCAGGTCACCCCTCCACTTT.